This T cell receptor (beta chain) was documented in a study of cytotoxic CD8 clonotypes in ibrutinib-treated CLL. Clones were read by immunoSEQ multiplex PCR, and TCRdb kept only the in-frame ones, dropping some. The table shows 190,000 or so clones, with approximately 68% occurring only once. Study observations and caveats: Treatment saw public clonotypes, which were uncommon, either contract or stay stable. Against age-matched healthy donors, baseline clonality ran higher and tracked circulating CD8+ T-cell counts.

Points on this clone: Its antigen is unidentified.

Germline V lookup: CDR1 KGHSH, CDR2 LQKENI. The CDR3 runs 14 residues. After removal of 2 bases from V and 6 bases from J, the junction contained 7 bases not matched to a gene. The sequence was collected from a human donor with chronic lymphocytic leukemia. The source was PBMCs, collected after 24 months of ibrutinib treatment. The chain is built from TRBV18 and TRBJ2-7; 7 bases are shared with TRBD2. CDR3 region: CASSPGSPGGEQYF. The CDR3 nucleotides are TGTGCCAGCTCACCAGGCAGCCCGGGAGGCGAGCAGTACTTC.